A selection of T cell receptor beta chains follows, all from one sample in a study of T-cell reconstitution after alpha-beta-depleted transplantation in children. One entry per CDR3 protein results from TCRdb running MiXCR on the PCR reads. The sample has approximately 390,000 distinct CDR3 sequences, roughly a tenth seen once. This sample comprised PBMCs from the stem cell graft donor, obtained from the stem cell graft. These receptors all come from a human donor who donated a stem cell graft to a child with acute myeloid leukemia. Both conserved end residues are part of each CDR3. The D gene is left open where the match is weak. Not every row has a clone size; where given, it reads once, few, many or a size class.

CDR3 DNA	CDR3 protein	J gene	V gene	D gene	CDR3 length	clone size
TGCGCCAGCAGCCCTACTACCAATGAGCAGTTCTTC	CASSPTTNEQFF	TRBJ2-1	TRBV5-1	NA	12	few
TGTGCCAGCAGTTTAAGGAGAATCCAAGAGACCCAGTACTTC	CASSLRRIQETQYF	TRBJ2-5	TRBV12-3/TRBV12-4	NA	14	many
TGTGCCAGCACTACGGAAATCCAAGAGACCCAGTACTTC	CASTTEIQETQYF	TRBJ2-5	TRBV7-2	NA	13	NA
TGTGCCAGCAGCTCCCGGACAGGGAGGCAAGAGACCCAGTACTTC	CASSSRTGRQETQYF	TRBJ2-5	TRBV7-9	TRBD1	15	many
TGCGCCAGCAGCGAGGGACAGGGGGCGTCCGAGCAGTACTTC	CASSEGQGASEQYF	TRBJ2-7	TRBV5-1	TRBD1	14	NA
TGTGCCAGCAGCCACGGTGGGGCTGGGGCCAACGTCCTGACTTTC	CASSHGGAGANVLTF	TRBJ2-6	TRBV3-1	NA	15	many
TGTGCCACCAGTGACCTCTTGGGGGGCAACTATGGCTACACCTTC	CATSDLLGGNYGYTF	TRBJ1-2	TRBV24-1	NA	15	few
TGCAGTGCTTCAGGTGGTAGGGGGAACACTGAAGCTTTCTTT	CSASGGRGNTEAFF	TRBJ1-1	TRBV20-1	NA	14	many
TGTGCCACCAGCAGAGATTTACGTACCTACGAGCAGTACTTC	CATSRDLRTYEQYF	TRBJ2-7	TRBV15	NA	14	many
TGCAGTGCCAGCACTACAGGGAACTATGGCTACACCTTC	CSASTTGNYGYTF	TRBJ1-2	TRBV20-1	NA	13	NA
TGCAGCGTTGTGAATTGGGGGAGCACAGATACGCAGTATTTT	CSVVNWGSTDTQYF	TRBJ2-3	TRBV29-1	NA	14	many
TGTGCCAGCAGTGACCGGCCAGCCACAGATACGCAGTATTTT	CASSDRPATDTQYF	TRBJ2-3	TRBV6-4	NA	14	few
TGCAGCGCGGTTTTCAACACCGGGGAGCTGTTTTTT	CSAVFNTGELFF	TRBJ2-2	TRBV20-1	NA	12	few
TGTGCCGGGAACCAGGGCAACTCCTATAATTCACCCCTCCACTTT	CAGNQGNSYNSPLHF	TRBJ1-6	TRBV30	NA	15	few
TGTGCCAACACCGGACAGCACTATGGCTACACCTTC	CANTGQHYGYTF	TRBJ1-2	TRBV2	NA	12	few
TGTGCCAGCAGCCAGCTAGCGGGGTCCTTAAATGAGCAGTTCTTC	CASSQLAGSLNEQFF	TRBJ2-1	TRBV14	TRBD2	15	NA
TGTGCCAGCAGCCCGGACAGTTTCAATCAGCCCCAGCATTTT	CASSPDSFNQPQHF	TRBJ1-5	TRBV7-9	NA	14	few
TGTGCCAGCAGCGACAGGGGCTATAATTCACCCCTCCACTTT	CASSDRGYNSPLHF	TRBJ1-6	TRBV5-6	TRBD1	14	NA